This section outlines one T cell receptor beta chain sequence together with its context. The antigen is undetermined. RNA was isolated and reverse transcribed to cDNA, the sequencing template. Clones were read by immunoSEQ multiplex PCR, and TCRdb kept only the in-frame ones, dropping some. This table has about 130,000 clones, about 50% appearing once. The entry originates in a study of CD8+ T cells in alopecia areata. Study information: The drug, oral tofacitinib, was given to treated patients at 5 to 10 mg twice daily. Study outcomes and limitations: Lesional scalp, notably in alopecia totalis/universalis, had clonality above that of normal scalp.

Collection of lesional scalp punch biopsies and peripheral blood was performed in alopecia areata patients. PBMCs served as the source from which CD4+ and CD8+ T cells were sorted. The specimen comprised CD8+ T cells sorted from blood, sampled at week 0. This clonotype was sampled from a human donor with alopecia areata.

CDR3 in amino acids: CASSLRGLPEGKNIQYF. The DNA of the CDR3 is TGTGCCAGCAGTCTTCGGGGGCTCCCCGAGGGCAAAAACATTCAGTACTTC. The chain recombines TRBV27 with TRBJ2-4, with D perhaps being TRBD1 or TRBD2 (6 bases each). Germline CDR1 MNHEY, CDR2 SMNVEV (reference sequence). CDR3 length: 17 amino acids. Deletions cut 5 bases from V and 3 bases from J, with 20 bases between.